The clone carrying this T cell receptor (beta chain) was seen a handful of times. Antigen: not known. This record comes from a study of T cell responses to AZD1222 COVID-19 vaccine. Points from the study as a whole: Nearly half of spike-specific TCRs reportedly go after variant regions that carry no mutations. Donors were chiefly white British, with a greater number of females, and clonal diversity was perhaps underestimated. No day 14 peak samples; only post-peak repertoires were characterized. Receipt of two AZD1222 doses was followed by a rise in Spike-specific TCR breadth and depth.

Sequencing was performed with immunoSEQ multiplex PCR; in TCRdb, only in-frame clones are kept and a portion is missing. The table lists roughly 80,000 clones, less than 95% of them singletons, with 6.5% to 9.5% in the top ten. V gave up 6 bases and J gave up 7 bases; unmatched junction bases: 9. The CDR3 loop spans 14 amino acids. Germline V gene sequence: CDR1 MNHEY, CDR2 SVGEGT. Sample: peripheral blood, taken 28 days after the second AZD1222 dose. The chain uses TRBV6-2 or TRBV6-3 and TRBJ1-5; TRBD1 matches 7 bases. This TCR was recovered from an adult who received the AZD1222 COVID-19 vaccine. CDR3 residues: CASSLDRTNQPQHF. In DNA, the CDR3 is TGTGCCAGCAGCCTGGACAGGACCAACCAGCCCCAGCATTTT.